This T cell receptor beta chain was retrieved from a study of shared clonotypes between healthy human individuals (dated by TCRdb to the early 2020s). At the level of the whole study: The cohort included a few men and a couple of women between 18 and 49 years of age. To increase sequencing depth and limit assay-specific biases, TCR repertoire library preparation and sequencing were carried out by different laboratories using diverse techniques. Leukapheresis yielded between about 0.85 and 9.5 billion PBMCs per donor. To estimate repertoire size and how much clonotypes are shared between individuals, the study performed deep sequencing of blood TCR repertoires from roughly five healthy adults. Broader findings and caveats from the paper: Pairwise subsampling indicated that sequencing depth was expected to affect the degree of clonotype sharing among donors. Because the study included only a small number of donors, the genetic and exposure-history diversity represented was limited. Sampling was restricted to blood, and TCR repertoires in tissues likely differ from the TCR repertoires found in blood.

TCR CDR3 regions were amplified from genomic DNA by multiplex PCR using the deep immunoSEQ assay. For each cell subset, the extracted genomic DNA was distributed evenly across all wells of several immunoSEQ 96-well plates, and each plate served as one replicate. For unsorted PBMC, each replicate PCR was loaded with roughly 330 ng genomic DNA, equivalent to about 30,000 T cell genomes. Ten immunoSEQ deep assay plates were used to sequence unsorted PBMC genomic DNA. Purified libraries were measured with a Qubit 3.0 fluorometer, size-checked on a Bioanalyzer 2100, and measured again with the KAPA Library Quantification kit. Every immunoSEQ 96-well plate was sequenced on a dedicated single-read 150-cycle Illumina NextSeq 550 flow cell. The original pipeline was this. Because the immunoSEQ output included only junctional sequences and no quality scores, the filtering could not be the same as the filtering used for full-length reads. To assign V/J genes and CDR3, sequences were annotated against IMGT germline references using PyIR, a Python wrapper for IgBLAST v1.9. Reads with weak V/J assignments (E-value above 1e-6), missing CDR3, stop codons, out-of-frame junctions, or ambiguous translated residues were removed. V3J clonotypes were defined as sequences sharing an identical inferred V gene, J gene, and CDR3 amino acid sequence. The percentage overlap between two repertoires was calculated by dividing the number of shared unique clonotypes by the size of the smaller repertoire. Repertoire richness was assessed with RTK rarefaction, the Chao1 estimator, and Recon v2.1 estimates of unobserved clonotypes. TCRdb obtained this table from immuneACCESS and retained in-frame rearrangements with V and J assigned. These tables miss some clones; where compared with another copy, unresolved V genes account for less than half of the shortfall, and the remainder is unexplained. That table furnishes V, J and clone size, whereas the DNA furnished D and trimming. The sample has 500,000 to 650,000 clones on record, around three quarters of them singletons. Around 12% of the sample belongs to the ten largest clones.

The CDR3 starts with the cysteine, ends with the phenylalanine, and has 13 residues. Only the CDR3 region is kept as DNA, spanning 39 bases read in frame from base 1. Trimming takes 6 bases off V and 6 bases off J; junction bases not matched to a gene: 5. The germline V gene gives CDR1 as MNHEY and CDR2 as SVGAGI. The donors were healthy, HIV-negative adults who had no recently reported acute infections or vaccinations. Every donor was a Caucasian adult residing in Nashville, Tennessee, USA. For unsorted samples, about 90 million PBMCs were counted, and genomic DNA was extracted using the QIAamp DNA Blood Mini kit. After blood collection by leukapheresis, PBMCs were isolated using Ficoll-Histopaque density gradient centrifugation and then cryopreserved in the vapor phase of liquid nitrogen. Comments on this clone: The antigen it recognizes is unknown. Base qualities are not recorded, but no much larger clone differs from it by a single base.

The sequence is built from TRBV6-5 and TRBJ2-3; TRBD2 aligns with 8 central bases. The sequence was collected from a woman between 40 and 55 years old in good health. Some clones in this sample may be carry-over from other donors' samples. Sequencing used PBMCs. The sequenced DNA is TGTGCCAGCAGCATAGCGGGATGGGATACGCAGTATTTT. The encoded protein is CASSIAGWDTQYF.